Each of the 25 T cell receptor beta chains below was sequenced from the same sample in a study of identical twins. TCRdb ran MiXCR on the 5' RACE reads and lists one entry per CDR3 protein. The data hold roughly 480,000 distinct CDR3 sequences, with 24% observed a single time. This sample also belongs to another study, concerning T cells expressing NK-cell markers.

The sequenced material came from CD4+ T cells sorted from blood. These receptors were obtained from a woman aged 18-35 years in good health.

This clonotype has more than one count but fewer than ten. The junction differs from germline at one of its ends, possibly a read error. This chain uses TRBV2 with TRBJ1-4, with 8 bases that match TRBD1. This CDR3 region has 10 residues. The germline gives CDR1 SNHLY, CDR2 FYNNEI. The CDR3 here is CASSEGQAYF. The CDR3 DNA is TGTGCCAGCAGTGAGGGACAGGCGTACTTT.

The chain employs TRBV29-1 and TRBJ2-3; the match to TRBD1 covers 9 bases. Germline values: CDR1 SQVTM, CDR2 ANQGSEA. The trim removed 6 bases at V and 2 bases at J, leaving 3 bases unmatched. This CDR3 is built from 13 residues. The CDR3 bases are TGCAGCGTCGGGGACAGGGTCACAGATACGCAGTATTTT. Its translation: CSVGDRVTDTQYF.

This clonotype was seen a handful of times. The V and J genes are TRBV28 and TRBJ1-1; TRBD1 is a possible D gene (6 bases). The CDR3 sequence is 16 residues long. Germline V gene sequence: CDR1 MDHEN, CDR2 SYDVKM. V lost 3 bases, J lost 3 bases, and 17 bases lay in between. Written as DNA, the CDR3 is TGTGCCAGCAGTTTGCCTCGGACAGTTTGGGACACTGAAGCTTTCTTT. Protein: CASSLPRTVWDTEAFF.

In its sample, this clonotype was seen a few times. As DNA, the CDR3 is TGTGCCAGCAGCGTAGCGGCTAGCGGGGGGGTTGGTGAGCAGTTCTTC. Translation gives CASSVAASGGVGEQFF. The chain employs TRBV9 and TRBJ2-1; 12 positions match TRBD2. V trimming: 0 bases; J trimming: 9 bases; junction bases outside the gene matches: 7. The germline V gene encodes CDR1 SGDLS and CDR2 YYNGEE. There are 16 residues in the CDR3.

This clonotype was detected only a few times. V and J are TRBV2 and TRBJ2-3; no reliable D call. CDR3 length: 12 residues. V was trimmed by 1 base and J by 5 bases, leaving 4 bases between them. Germline V CDR1 and CDR2: SNHLY, FYNNEI. The DNA for the CDR3 is TGTGCCAGCAGTGAAGACGGAGATACGCAGTATTTT. This sequence encodes CASSEDGDTQYF.

The rearrangement joins TRBV2 to TRBJ2-3; D ambiguous. The CDR3 runs to 13 residues. Germline CDR1 reads SNHLY; CDR2 reads FYNNEI. V shed 7 bases and J shed 1 base, with 9 bases lying between them. CDR3 nucleotides: TGTGCCAGCATTTGGAAGGGCACAGATACGCAGTATTTT. Translation: CASIWKGTDTQYF.

V is TRBV5-1 and J is TRBJ2-1; 10 bases map to TRBD1. Unmatched junction bases numbered 7, after V lost 5 bases and J lost 5 bases. This CDR3 is built from 15 residues. Germline loops: CDR1 SGHRS, CDR2 YFSETQ. CDR3 sequence reads: CASSWDRGVDNEQFF. The DNA for the CDR3 is TGCGCCAGCAGTTGGGACAGGGGTGTTGACAATGAGCAGTTCTTC.

This clonotype was seen a handful of times. The CDR3 nucleotides are TGTGCCAGCAGTGTAGGTGAGAACACTGAAGCTTTCTTT. Amino acid sequence: CASSVGENTEAFF. The genes are TRBV12-3 or TRBV12-4 and TRBJ1-1; D not resolved. Deletions cut 5 bases from V and 1 base from J, with 8 bases between. CDR3 length equals 13 residues.

This clonotype was picked up a small number of times. The J gene is TRBJ1-2, the V gene TRBV11-2; TRBD1 matches 7 bases. The V gene's germline CDR1 is SGHAT and CDR2 FQNNGV. After removal of 5 bases from V and 6 bases from J, the junction contained 9 bases not matched to a gene. CDR3 length equals 14 residues. CDR3: CASSLRGSENGYTF. The DNA for the CDR3 is TGTGCCAGCAGCCTCAGGGGGTCGGAGAATGGCTACACCTTC.

This clonotype was counted only a few times. The chain uses TRBV20-1 and TRBJ2-7, with D perhaps TRBD1 or TRBD2 (5 bases each). The germline CDR1 and CDR2 sequences are DFQATT and SNEGSKA (reference sequence). Trimming took 5 bases from V and 7 from J, leaving 21 bases between them. This CDR3 region has 14 residues. The CDR3 loop is CSADRAGGLREQYF. Written as DNA, the CDR3 is TGCAGTGCTGATAGGGCTGGGGGTTTAAGGGAGCAGTACTTC.

The chain uses TRBV7-9 and TRBJ2-7, with D hard to call. The CDR3 has 13 amino acids. Germline loops: CDR1 SEHNR, CDR2 FQNEAQ (reference sequence). Between the trimmed V and J ends, which lost 4 bases and 3 bases, there was a span of 10 bases. This chain's CDR3 is CASSYRINYEQYF. CDR3 coding DNA: TGTGCCAGCAGCTATAGAATAAACTACGAGCAGTACTTC.

V and J are TRBV24-1 and TRBJ1-1, with D unresolved. V gave up 2 bases and J gave up 1 base, with 10 bases separating them. Germline CDR1 reads KGHDR; CDR2 reads SFDVKD. This CDR3 comprises 15 residues. The CDR3 nucleotides are TGTGCCACCAGTGATTACCCTGTGGCGAACACTGAAGCTTTCTTT. Translated: CATSDYPVANTEAFF.

The chain couples TRBV10-3 to TRBJ2-5; D unclear. CDR3 length: 13 residues. Per germline, CDR1 ENHRY and CDR2 SYGVKD. Trimming pared 0 bases from V and 3 bases from J, leaving 5 bases between. CDR3 in amino acids: CAISESLKETQYF. Written as DNA, the CDR3 is TGTGCCATCAGTGAGTCGTTAAAAGAGACCCAGTACTTC.

V and J are TRBV4-3 and TRBJ2-1, with 16 bases matching TRBD2. CDR3 size: 19 residues. The V and J ends lost 4 bases and 0 bases, in that order; junction bases with no gene match: 6. Germline CDR1 is LGHNA and CDR2 is YSLEER. The CDR3 DNA sequence: TGCGCCAGCAGCCGAAAGGGGACTAGCGGGAGGGCCTCCTACAATGAGCAGTTCTTC. Protein: CASSRKGTSGRASYNEQFF.

In regard to this clonotype: The germline gene is not matched at one end of the junction; a read error may be the cause. The chain combines TRBV5-6 with TRBJ1-1; D is ambiguous. There are 13 residues in the CDR3. The germline CDR1 and CDR2 sequences are SGHDT and YYEEEE. CDR3 region: CAISLANNGEAFF. Here the CDR3 DNA reads TGTGCCATCAGCTTGGCCAATAATGGTGAAGCTTTCTTT.

Only a few counts were recorded for this clonotype. The chain uses TRBV5-1 and TRBJ2-5; either TRBD1 or TRBD2 may supply D (6 bases each). The CDR3 spans 14 residues. Between the trimmed V and J ends, which lost 1 base and 4 bases, there was a span of 11 bases. Germline V gene data show CDR1 as SGHRS and CDR2 as YFSETQ. CDR3 DNA sequence: TGCGCCAGCAGCTTGTCACAGGGAGGAGAGACCCAGTACTTC. Protein product: CASSLSQGGETQYF. Variable domain in full (rest from reference TRBV5-1 and TRBJ2-5): KAGVTQTPRYLIKTRGQQVTLSCSPISGHRSVSWYQQTPGQGLQFLFEYFSETQRNKGNFPGRFSGRQFSNSRSEMNVSTLELGDSALYLCASSLSQGGETQYFGPGTRLLVL.

J is TRBJ2-7 and V is TRBV7-9; D unresolved. Germline CDR1 is SEHNR and CDR2 is FQNEAQ (reference sequence). The CDR3 is 12 residues long. V was shortened by 5 bases and J by 3 bases, with 8 bases between the two germline ends. In DNA, the CDR3 is TGTGCCAGCAGCCCTACCAACTACGAGCAGTACTTC. This sequence encodes CASSPTNYEQYF.

The chain combines TRBV5-1 with TRBJ2-1; TRBD2 aligns across 16 bases. This CDR3 comprises 19 residues. CDR1 and CDR2 (germline): SGHRS, YFSETQ. Trimming took 4 bases from V and 4 from J; bases not matched to a gene: 11. This CDR3 is CASSLGLAGGPRIYNEQFF. CDR3 in DNA: TGCGCCAGCAGCCTGGGACTAGCGGGAGGGCCTAGGATTTACAATGAGCAGTTCTTC.

Comments on this clonotype: One end of the junction fails to match germline, which may point to a read error. V is TRBV20-1 and J is TRBJ1-2; 7 bases line up with TRBD1. Germline CDR1 is DFQATT and CDR2 is SNEGSKA (reference sequence). This CDR3 region has 12 residues. CDR3 DNA sequence: TGCAGTGCTGGAGACAGGGCCCGGGGCTACACCTTC. Amino acids: CSAGDRARGYTF.

The chain combines TRBV20-1 with TRBJ2-1; TRBD2 aligns across 9 bases. This CDR3 is built from 14 residues. The trim removed 7 bases at V and 7 bases at J, leaving 11 bases unmatched. The V gene's germline CDR1 is DFQATT and CDR2 SNEGSKA (reference sequence). Here the CDR3 reads CSVRRGTSRNEQFF. CDR3 in DNA: TGCAGTGTCAGAAGAGGGACTAGCAGAAATGAGCAGTTCTTC.

V is TRBV18 and J is TRBJ2-3; D ambiguous. Between the trimmed V and J ends, which lost 0 bases and 9 bases, there was a span of 13 bases. The germline V gene has CDR1 KGHSH and CDR2 LQKENI. The CDR3 covers 14 residues. This CDR3 is CASSPPTWRLTQYF. CDR3 sequence (DNA): TGTGCCAGCTCACCACCGACGTGGCGGTTGACGCAGTATTTT.

This chain links TRBV5-1 with TRBJ1-1; D ambiguous. Germline loops: CDR1 SGHRS, CDR2 YFSETQ. Trimming removed 2 bases at V and 0 bases at J, with 8 bases between. The CDR3 sequence is 14 residues long. The CDR3, as DNA: TGCGCCAGCAGCTTCTACACCCTGAACACTGAAGCTTTCTTT. This encodes CASSFYTLNTEAFF.

CDR3 nucleotide sequence: TGCAGTGCGGGTTCGAGGCTGTTTTTCACTGAAGCTTTCTTT. Translated: CSAGSRLFFTEAFF. V usage is TRBV20-1 and J usage is TRBJ1-1; D gene uncertain. CDR1 and CDR2 (germline): DFQATT, SNEGSKA (reference sequence). V lost 6 bases to trimming and J lost 4 bases, with 18 bases between them. CDR3 length: 14 residues.

The chain has TRBV7-3 and TRBJ2-1, with D unclear. Germline loops: CDR1 SGHTA, CDR2 FQGTGA. Deletions cut 5 bases from V and 4 bases from J, with 15 bases between. The CDR3 spans 15 residues. The CDR3 spells CASSASSGPYNEQFF. CDR3 coding DNA: TGTGCCAGCAGCGCCTCATCCGGGCCGTACAATGAGCAGTTCTTC. Filled out from reference TRBV7-3 and TRBJ2-1, the complete variable domain reads GAGVSQTPSNKVTEKGKYVELRCDPISGHTALYWYRQSLGQGPEFLIYFQGTGAADDSGLPNDRFFAVRPEGSVSTLKIQRTERGDSAVYLCASSASSGPYNEQFFGPGTRLTVL.

This chain connects TRBV6-1 to TRBJ1-1; TRBD1 might be the D (6 bases). The CDR3 consists of 15 residues. Germline V gives CDR1 MNHNS, CDR2 SASEGT. The V and J ends lost 6 bases and 4 bases respectively, with 18 bases between them. The CDR3 loop reads CASREPTGSPTEAFF. CDR3 nucleotides: TGTGCCAGCAGAGAACCTACAGGGAGCCCCACTGAAGCTTTCTTT.